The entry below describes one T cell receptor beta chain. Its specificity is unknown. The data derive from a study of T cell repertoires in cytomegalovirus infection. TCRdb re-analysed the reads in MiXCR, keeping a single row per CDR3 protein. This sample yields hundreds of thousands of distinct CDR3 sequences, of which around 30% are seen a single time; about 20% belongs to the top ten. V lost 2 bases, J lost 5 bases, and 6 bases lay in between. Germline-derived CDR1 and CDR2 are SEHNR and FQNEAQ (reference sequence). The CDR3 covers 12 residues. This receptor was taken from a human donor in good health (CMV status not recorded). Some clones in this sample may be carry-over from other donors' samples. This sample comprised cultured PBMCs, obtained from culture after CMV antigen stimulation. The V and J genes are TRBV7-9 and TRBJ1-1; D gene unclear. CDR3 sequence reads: CASSLPHTEAFF. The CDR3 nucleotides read TGTGCCAGCAGCTTACCTCATACTGAAGCTTTCTTT.